This T cell receptor (beta chain) was recorded in a study of identical twins. General observations from the study: Out-of-frame alpha sequences shared by twins were enriched for low generation probability. Cross-sectional statistics underpinned the conclusions; the same donors were not followed.

With 7 bases clipped from V and 4 bases from J, the junction kept 8 bases outside the gene matches. CDR1 and CDR2 from the germline V gene are KGHDR and SFDVKD. This CDR3 comprises 15 residues. TCRdb re-called the 5' RACE reads with MiXCR, one entry per CDR3 protein. Of approximately 470,000 distinct CDR3 sequences listed, 13% to 15% are singletons. This clonotype was counted a few times. Its target is unknown. The sample was also reused in another study, on yellow fever vaccine responses in identical twins.

Source material: CD4+ T cells sorted from blood. The chain combines TRBV24-1 with TRBJ2-5; 10 nucleotides line up with TRBD1. This sequence originates from a young woman in good health. The CDR3: CATSVDRGLRETQYF. The CDR3 DNA sequence: TGTGCCACCAGCGTCGACAGGGGGCTAAGAGAGACCCAGTACTTC.